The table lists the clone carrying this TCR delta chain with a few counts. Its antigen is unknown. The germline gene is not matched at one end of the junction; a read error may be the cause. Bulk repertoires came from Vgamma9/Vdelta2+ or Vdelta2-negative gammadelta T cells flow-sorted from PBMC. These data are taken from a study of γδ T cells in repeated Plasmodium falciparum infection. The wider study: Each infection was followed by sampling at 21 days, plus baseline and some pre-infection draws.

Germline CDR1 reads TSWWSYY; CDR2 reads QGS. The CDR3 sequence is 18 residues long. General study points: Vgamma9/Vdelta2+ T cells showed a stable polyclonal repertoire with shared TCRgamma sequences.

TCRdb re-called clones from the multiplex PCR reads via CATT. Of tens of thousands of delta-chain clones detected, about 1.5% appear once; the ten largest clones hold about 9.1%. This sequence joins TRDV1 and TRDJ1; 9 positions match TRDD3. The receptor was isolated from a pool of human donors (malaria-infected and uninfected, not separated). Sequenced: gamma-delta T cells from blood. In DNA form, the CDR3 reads TGTGCTCTTGGACTTCCTAAGGCTGGGGGATGTTACACCGATAGACTCATCTTT. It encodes CALGLPKAGGCYTDRLIF.